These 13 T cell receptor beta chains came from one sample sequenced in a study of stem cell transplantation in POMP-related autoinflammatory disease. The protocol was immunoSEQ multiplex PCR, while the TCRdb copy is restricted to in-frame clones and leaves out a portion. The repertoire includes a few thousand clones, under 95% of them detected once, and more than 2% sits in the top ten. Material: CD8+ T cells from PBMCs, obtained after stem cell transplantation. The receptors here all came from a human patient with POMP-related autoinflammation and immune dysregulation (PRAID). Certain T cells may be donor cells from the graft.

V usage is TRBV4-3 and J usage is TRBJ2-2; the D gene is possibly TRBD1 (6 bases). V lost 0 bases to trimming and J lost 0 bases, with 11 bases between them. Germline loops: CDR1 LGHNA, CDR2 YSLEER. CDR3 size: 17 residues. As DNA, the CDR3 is TGCGCCAGCAGCCAAGATATGAGACAGGCGAACACCGGGGAGCTGTTTTTT. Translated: CASSQDMRQANTGELFF.

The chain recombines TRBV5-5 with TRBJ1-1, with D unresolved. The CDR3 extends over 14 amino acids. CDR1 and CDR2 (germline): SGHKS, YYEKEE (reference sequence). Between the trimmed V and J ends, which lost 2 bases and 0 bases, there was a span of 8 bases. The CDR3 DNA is TGTGCCAGCAGCTTTGACGGATTGAACACTGAAGCTTTCTTT. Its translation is CASSFDGLNTEAFF.

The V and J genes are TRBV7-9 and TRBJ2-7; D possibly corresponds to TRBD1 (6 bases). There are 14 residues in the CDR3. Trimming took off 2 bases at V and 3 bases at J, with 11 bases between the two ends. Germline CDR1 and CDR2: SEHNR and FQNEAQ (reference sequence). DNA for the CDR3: TGTGCCAGCAGCTTACAGGACAGCTACTACGAGCAGTACTTC. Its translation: CASSLQDSYYEQYF.

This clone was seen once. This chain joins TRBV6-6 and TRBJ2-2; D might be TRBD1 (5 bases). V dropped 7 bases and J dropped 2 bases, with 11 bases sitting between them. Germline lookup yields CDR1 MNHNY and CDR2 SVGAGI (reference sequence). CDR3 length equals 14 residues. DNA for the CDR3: TGTGCCAGCACCACGACAGCTAACACCGGGGAGCTGTTTTTT. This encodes CASTTTANTGELFF.

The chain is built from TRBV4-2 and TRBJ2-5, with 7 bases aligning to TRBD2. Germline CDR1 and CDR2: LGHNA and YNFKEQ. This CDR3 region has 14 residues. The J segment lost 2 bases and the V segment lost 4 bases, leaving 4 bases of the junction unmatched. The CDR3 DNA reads TGTGCCAGCAGCCCTATCGGGGGGCAAGAGACCCAGTACTTC. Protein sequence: CASSPIGGQETQYF.

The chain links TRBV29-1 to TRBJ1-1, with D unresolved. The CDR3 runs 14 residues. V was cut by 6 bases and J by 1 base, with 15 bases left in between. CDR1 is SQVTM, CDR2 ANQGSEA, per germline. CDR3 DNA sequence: TGCAGCGTCCCCCACCATGGAGGGAACACTGAAGCTTTCTTT. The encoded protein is CSVPHHGGNTEAFF. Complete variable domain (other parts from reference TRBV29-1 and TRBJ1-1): SAVISQKPSRDICQRGTSLTIQCQVDSQVTMMFWYRQQPGQSLTLIATANQGSEATYESGFVIDKFPISRPNLTFSTLTVSNMSPEDSSIYLCSVPHHGGNTEAFFGQGTRLTVV.

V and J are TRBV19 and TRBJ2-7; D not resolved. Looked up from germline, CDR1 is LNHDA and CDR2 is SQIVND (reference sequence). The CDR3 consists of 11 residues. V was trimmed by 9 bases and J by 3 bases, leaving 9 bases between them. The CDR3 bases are TGTGCCAGCTCATTAAACTACGAGCAGTACTTC. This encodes CASSLNYEQYF.

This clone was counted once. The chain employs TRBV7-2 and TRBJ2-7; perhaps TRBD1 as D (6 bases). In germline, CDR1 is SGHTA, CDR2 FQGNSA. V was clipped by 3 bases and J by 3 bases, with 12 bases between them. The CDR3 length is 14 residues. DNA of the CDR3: TGTGCCAGCAGCTTGCCCAGGGGCTTCTACGAGCAGTACTTC. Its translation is CASSLPRGFYEQYF. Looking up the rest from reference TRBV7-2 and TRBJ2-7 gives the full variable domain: GAGVSQSPSNKVTEKGKDVELRCDPISGHTALYWYRQSLGQGLEFLIYFQGNSAPDKSGLPSDRFSAERTGGSVSTLTIQRTQQEDSAVYLCASSLPRGFYEQYFGPGTRLTVT.

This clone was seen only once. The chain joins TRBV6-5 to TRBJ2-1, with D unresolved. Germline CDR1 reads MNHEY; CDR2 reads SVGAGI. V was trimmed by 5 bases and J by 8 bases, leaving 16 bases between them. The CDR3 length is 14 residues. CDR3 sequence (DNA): TGTGCCAGCAGTCACCCACAGAGCTGGGATGAGCAGTTCTTC. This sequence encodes CASSHPQSWDEQFF.

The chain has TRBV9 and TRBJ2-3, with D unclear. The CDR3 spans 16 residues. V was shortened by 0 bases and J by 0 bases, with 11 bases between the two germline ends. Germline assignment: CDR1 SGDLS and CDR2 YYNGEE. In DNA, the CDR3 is TGTGCCAGCAGCGTAGAAAGCGTGACTAGCACAGATACGCAGTATTTT. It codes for CASSVESVTSTDTQYF.

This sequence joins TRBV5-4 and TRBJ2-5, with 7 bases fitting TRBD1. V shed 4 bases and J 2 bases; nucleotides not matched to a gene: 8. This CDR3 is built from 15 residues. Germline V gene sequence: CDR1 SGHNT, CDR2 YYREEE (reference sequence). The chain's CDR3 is CASSPRDSMQETQYF. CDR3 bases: TGTGCCAGCAGCCCCAGGGACAGCATGCAAGAGACCCAGTACTTC.

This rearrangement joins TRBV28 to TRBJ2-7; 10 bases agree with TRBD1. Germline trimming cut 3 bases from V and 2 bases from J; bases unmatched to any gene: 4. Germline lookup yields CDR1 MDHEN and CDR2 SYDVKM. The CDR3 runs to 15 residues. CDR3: CASSFRDRGTYEQYF. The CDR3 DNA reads TGTGCCAGCAGTTTCCGGGACAGGGGAACCTACGAGCAGTACTTC.

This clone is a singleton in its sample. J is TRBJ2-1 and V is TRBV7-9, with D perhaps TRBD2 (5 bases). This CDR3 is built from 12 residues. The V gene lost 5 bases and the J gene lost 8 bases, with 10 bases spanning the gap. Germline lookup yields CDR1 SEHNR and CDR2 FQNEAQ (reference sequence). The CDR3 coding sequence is TGTGCCAGCAGCCCCCCGCGGGATGAGCAGTTCTTC. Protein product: CASSPPRDEQFF.